This record looks at one T cell receptor (beta chain) sequence and its context. There is no known antigen for this receptor. No quality values exist for individual bases; no much larger clone is one base distant. Each collaborating institution followed its own protocols to collect whole blood in K2EDTA tubes. Collaborator samples were shipped for TCRbeta analysis as frozen whole blood, isolated PBMCs, or DNA extracted from either sample type. This entry is derived from a study of blood T cell repertoires in COVID-19 (dated by TCRdb to 2020 to 2021). Background on the whole study: The collaborator samples originated in the United States, Italy and Spain and spanned the acute and convalescent phases of COVID-19. Where HLA class I and class II types were available, the types were taken from metadata supplied by the sample provider, not from assay-based typing. The prospective study material was composed of cDNA or gDNA derived from T cells, B-cell-depleted T cells, or PBMCs. The sample metadata nearly always contained a de-identified subject ID, COVID-19 status, age in years and sex. The samples were drawn from the first 160 participants of the ongoing ImmuneRACE study and from over 950 subjects provided by 6 global collaborators. The repertoires were made available in a free public database intended to serve as a resource for research on the immune response to SARS-CoV-2. Deeply sampled blood TCRbeta repertoires from subjects exposed to, actively infected with, or recovered from COVID-19 were included in the dataset.

General study outcomes and caveats: The quantity of clinical and demographic metadata differed by source and by participant and was supplied without curation.

TCRbeta CDR3 regions were amplified from genomic DNA using the immunoSEQ Assay, a bias-controlled multiplex PCR. The authors' pipeline ran thus. Within the assay, amplification of reference gene primers was used to estimate how many nucleated cells each sample contained. To quantify the absolute abundance of each unique TCRbeta CDR3 rearrangement, sequence reads were collapsed and filtered. Productive Simpson clonality was computed per sample as the square root of Simpson's diversity index over productive rearrangements. The table was pulled from immuneACCESS by TCRdb, which kept in-frame rearrangements only. Such tables lose some clones; where checked, under half of the loss comes from unresolved V genes, and the rest has no known cause. D and trimming come from the DNA, and the V and J calls and clone size come from that table. The sample table holds a few hundred thousand clones, of which roughly 90% were seen once. Clones ranked in the top ten supply around 4% of the sample.

The CDR3, from cysteine to phenylalanine, totals 15 residues. The only DNA kept is the CDR3, 45 bases in frame from the first base. Cut back by 0 bases and 3 bases, the V and J ends lie 12 bases apart. According to the germline V gene, CDR1 reads SGDLS and CDR2 reads YYNGEE. The source material was peripheral blood. In this chain, TRBV9 is recombined with TRBJ1-1; possibly the D gene is TRBD1, per 5 matching bases. The origin of this receptor is a woman aged 50 to 65 with active or convalescent COVID-19. The bases read TGTGCCAGCAGCGTAGTTGACCGGGGGGACACTGAAGCTTTCTTT. Its protein reads: CASSVVDRGDTEAFF.